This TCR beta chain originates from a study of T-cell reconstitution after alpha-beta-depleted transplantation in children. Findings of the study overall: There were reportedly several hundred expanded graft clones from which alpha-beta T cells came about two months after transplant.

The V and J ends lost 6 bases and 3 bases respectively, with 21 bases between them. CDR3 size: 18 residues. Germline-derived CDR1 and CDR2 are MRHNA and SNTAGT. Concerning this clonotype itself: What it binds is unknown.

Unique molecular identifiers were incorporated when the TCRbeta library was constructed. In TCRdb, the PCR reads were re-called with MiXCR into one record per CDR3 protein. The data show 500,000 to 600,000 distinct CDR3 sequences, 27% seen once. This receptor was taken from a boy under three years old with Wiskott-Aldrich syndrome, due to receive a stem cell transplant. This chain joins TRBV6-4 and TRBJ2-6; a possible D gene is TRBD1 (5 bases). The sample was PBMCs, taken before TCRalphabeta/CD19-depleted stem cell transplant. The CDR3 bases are TGTGCCAGCAGGACTGGCGTCAGGGCTTCTGGTGGGGCCAACGTCCTGACTTTC. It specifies CASRTGVRASGGANVLTF.